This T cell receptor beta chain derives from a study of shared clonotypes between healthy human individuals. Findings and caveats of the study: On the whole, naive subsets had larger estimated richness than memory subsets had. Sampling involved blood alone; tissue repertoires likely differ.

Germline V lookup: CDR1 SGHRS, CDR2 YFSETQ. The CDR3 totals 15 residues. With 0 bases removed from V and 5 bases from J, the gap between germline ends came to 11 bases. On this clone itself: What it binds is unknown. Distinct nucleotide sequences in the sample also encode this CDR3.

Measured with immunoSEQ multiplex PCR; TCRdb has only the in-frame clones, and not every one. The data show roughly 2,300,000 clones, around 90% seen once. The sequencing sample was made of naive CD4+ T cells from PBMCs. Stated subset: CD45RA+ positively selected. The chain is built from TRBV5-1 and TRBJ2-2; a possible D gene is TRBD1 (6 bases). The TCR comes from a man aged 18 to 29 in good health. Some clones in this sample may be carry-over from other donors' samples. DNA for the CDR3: TGCGCCAGCAGCTTGGTGGCAGGGGAAACCGGGGAGCTGTTTTTT. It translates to CASSLVAGETGELFF.